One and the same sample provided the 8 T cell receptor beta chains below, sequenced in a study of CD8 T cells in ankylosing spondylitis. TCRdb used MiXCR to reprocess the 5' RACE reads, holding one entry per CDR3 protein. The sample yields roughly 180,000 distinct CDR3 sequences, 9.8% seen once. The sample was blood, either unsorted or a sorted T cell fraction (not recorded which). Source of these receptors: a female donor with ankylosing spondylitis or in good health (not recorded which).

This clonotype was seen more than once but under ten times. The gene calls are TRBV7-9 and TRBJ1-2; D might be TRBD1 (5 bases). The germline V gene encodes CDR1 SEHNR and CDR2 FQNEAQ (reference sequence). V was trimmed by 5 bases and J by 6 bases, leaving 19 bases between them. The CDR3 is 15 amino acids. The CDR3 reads CASSPPRGIEDGYTF. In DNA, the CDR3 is TGTGCCAGCAGCCCCCCGAGGGGAATAGAGGATGGCTACACCTTC.

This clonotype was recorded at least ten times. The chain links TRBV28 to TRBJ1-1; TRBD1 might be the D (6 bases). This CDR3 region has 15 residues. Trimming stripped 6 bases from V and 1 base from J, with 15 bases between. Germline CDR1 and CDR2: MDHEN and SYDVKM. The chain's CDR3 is CASSSSGGPNTEAFF. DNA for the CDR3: TGTGCCAGCAGCTCTTCGGGGGGCCCGAACACTGAAGCTTTCTTT.

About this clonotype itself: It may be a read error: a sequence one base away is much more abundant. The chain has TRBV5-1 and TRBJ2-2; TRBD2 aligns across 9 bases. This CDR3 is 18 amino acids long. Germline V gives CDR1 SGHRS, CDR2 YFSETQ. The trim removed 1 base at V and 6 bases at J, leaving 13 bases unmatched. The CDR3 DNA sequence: TGCGCCAGCAGCTTGACCATCGGTCTAGCGGGAAGCGCCGGGGAGCTGTTTTTT. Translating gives CASSLTIGLAGSAGELFF.

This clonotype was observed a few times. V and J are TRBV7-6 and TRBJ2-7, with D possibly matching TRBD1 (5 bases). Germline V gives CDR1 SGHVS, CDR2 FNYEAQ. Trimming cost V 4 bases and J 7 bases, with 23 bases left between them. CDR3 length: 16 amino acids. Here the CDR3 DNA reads TGTGCCAGCAGCTCCCAGGGTCGGGCCGGGTTAGATGAGCAGTACTTC. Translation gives CASSSQGRAGLDEQYF.

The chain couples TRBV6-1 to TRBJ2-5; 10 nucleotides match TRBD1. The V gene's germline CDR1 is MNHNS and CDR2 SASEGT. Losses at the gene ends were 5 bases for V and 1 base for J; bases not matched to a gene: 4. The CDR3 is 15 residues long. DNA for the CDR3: TGTGCCAGCAGTCTGCGGGACAGGGGCCAAGAGACCCAGTACTTC. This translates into CASSLRDRGQETQYF.

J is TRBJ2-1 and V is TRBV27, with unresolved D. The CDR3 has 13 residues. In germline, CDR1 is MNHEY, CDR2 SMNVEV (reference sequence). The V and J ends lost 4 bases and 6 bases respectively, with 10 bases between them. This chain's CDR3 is CASSYRPSNEQFF. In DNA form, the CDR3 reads TGTGCCAGCAGTTACCGACCGAGCAATGAGCAGTTCTTC.

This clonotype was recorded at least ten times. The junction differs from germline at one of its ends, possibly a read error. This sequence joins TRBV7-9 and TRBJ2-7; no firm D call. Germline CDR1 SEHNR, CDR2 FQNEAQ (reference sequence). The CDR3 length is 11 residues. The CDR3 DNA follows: TGCGCCAGCAGCTTGGGTCCCGAGCAGTACTTC. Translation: CASSLGPEQYF.

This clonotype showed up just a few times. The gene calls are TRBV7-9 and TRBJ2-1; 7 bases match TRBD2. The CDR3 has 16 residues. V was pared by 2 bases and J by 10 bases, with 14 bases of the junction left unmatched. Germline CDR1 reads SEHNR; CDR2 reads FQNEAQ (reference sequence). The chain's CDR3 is CASSLQSGGGLDEQFF. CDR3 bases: TGTGCCAGCAGCTTACAGTCGGGGGGAGGCCTGGACGAGCAGTTCTTC.